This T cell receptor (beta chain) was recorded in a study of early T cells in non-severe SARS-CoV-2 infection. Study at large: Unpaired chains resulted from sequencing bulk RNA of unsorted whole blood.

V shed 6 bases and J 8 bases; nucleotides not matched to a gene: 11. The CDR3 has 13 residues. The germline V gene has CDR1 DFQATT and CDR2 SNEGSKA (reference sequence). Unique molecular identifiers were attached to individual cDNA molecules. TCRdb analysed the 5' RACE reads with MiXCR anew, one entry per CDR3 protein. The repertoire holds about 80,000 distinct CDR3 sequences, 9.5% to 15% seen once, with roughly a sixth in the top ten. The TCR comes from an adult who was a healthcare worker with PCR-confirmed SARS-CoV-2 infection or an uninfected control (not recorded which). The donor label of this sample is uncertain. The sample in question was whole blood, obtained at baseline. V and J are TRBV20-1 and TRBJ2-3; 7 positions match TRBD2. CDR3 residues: CSAVSGEIGTQYF. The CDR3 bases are TGCAGTGCCGTAAGCGGGGAAATAGGTACGCAGTATTTT.